This T cell receptor (beta chain) originates from a study of cytomegalovirus exposure and HLA in healthy donors. Study-level points and caveats: Researchers counted roughly 160 TCR beta chains as cytomegalovirus-associated. Accurate predictions that matched the HLA-A and HLA-B alleles of most subjects were reportedly made from TCR beta sequences. The presence/absence work took it that sequencing depth was about the same across donors.

With respect to this clone: Antigen unknown.

Germline values: CDR1 SGHDT, CDR2 YYEEEE. The length of the CDR3 is 15 residues. V was clipped by 4 bases and J by 7 bases, with 17 bases between them. The PCR contained 60 Vbeta and 13 Jbeta primers. The data were produced by immunoSEQ multiplex PCR, yet TCRdb's version contains in-frame clones alone and is incomplete. In the table there are roughly 63,000 clones, around 80% of which are singletons. Each donor was healthy, and each was a bone marrow donor. The specimen sequenced was PBMCs. The chain employs TRBV5-6 and TRBJ1-4; no clear D. This clonotype was obtained from a woman aged 40-49 years in good health and CMV-seropositive. CDR3 nucleotides: TGTGCCAGCAGCCCTGCCATGGACTTGGGTGAAAAACTGTTTTTT. Its translation: CASSPAMDLGEKLFF.